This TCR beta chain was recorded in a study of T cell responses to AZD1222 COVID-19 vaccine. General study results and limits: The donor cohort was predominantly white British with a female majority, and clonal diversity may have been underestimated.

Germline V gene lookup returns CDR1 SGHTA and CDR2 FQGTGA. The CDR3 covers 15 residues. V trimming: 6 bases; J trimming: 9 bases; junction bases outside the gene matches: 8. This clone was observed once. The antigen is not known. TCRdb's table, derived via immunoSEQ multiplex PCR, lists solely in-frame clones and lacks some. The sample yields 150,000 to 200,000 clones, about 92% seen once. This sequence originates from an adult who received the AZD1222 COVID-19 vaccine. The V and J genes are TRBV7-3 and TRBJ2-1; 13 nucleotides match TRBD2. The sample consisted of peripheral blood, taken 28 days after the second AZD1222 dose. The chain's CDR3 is CASSPGLAGVSEQFF. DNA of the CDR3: TGTGCCAGCAGTCCCGGACTAGCGGGAGTAAGTGAGCAGTTCTTC.